Presented here are 5 T cell receptor beta chains from one specimen sequenced in a study of shared clonotypes between healthy human individuals. The assay was immunoSEQ multiplex PCR, and TCRdb's table has in-frame clones only and misses some. This table has 900,000 to 1,200,000 clones, 75% to 80% appearing once. Sequencing used memory CD4+ T cells from PBMCs. As for subset: CD45RA-negative fraction. These receptors all stem from a man younger than 35 in good health. Some clones in this sample may be carry-over from other donors' samples.

Only a few counts were recorded for this clone. V and J are TRBV7-9 and TRBJ2-5; the D is unclear. Germline V lookup: CDR1 SEHNR, CDR2 FQNEAQ (reference sequence). Trimming pared 2 bases from V and 4 bases from J, leaving 5 bases between. The CDR3 length is 12 residues. CDR3 protein: CASSLSSETQYF. For the CDR3, the DNA is TGTGCCAGCAGCTTATCCTCAGAGACCCAGTACTTC.

The rearrangement joins TRBV19 to TRBJ1-2; D not resolved. Germline CDR1 reads LNHDA; CDR2 reads SQIVND (reference sequence). This CDR3 is 14 amino acids long. V was trimmed by 9 bases and J by 4 bases, leaving 18 bases between them. CDR3 protein: CASPRARTSYGYTF. The CDR3, as DNA: TGTGCCAGCCCCCGGGCCAGGACCTCCTATGGCTACACCTTC.

The V gene is TRBV5-1, the J gene TRBJ2-2, with no clear D. Trimming cost V 4 bases and J 6 bases, with 10 bases left between them. CDR3 length: 13 amino acids. Per germline, CDR1 SGHRS and CDR2 YFSETQ. CDR3 protein: CASSGVGPGELFF. The CDR3 bases are TGCGCCAGCAGCGGGGTGGGCCCCGGGGAGCTGTTTTTT.

The J gene is TRBJ1-2, the V gene TRBV28; 10 bases align to TRBD1. The length of the CDR3 is 15 residues. V lost 8 bases to trimming and J lost 5 bases; unmatched junction nucleotides: 11. CDR1 is MDHEN, CDR2 SYDVKM, per germline. CDR3 in amino acids: CASGGQGGFWYGYTF. DNA of the CDR3: TGTGCCAGCGGCGGACAGGGGGGATTCTGGTATGGCTACACCTTC.

The genes are TRBV7-3 and TRBJ1-1; D is perhaps TRBD1 (5 bases). This CDR3 has 14 amino acids. Germline V gene sequence: CDR1 SGHTA, CDR2 FQGTGA. The ends were cut back, 5 bases at V and 3 bases at J, with 13 bases in the middle. CDR3 amino acids: CASSLSGQYTEAFF. As DNA, the CDR3 is TGTGCCAGCAGCCTAAGTGGACAATACACTGAAGCTTTCTTT.